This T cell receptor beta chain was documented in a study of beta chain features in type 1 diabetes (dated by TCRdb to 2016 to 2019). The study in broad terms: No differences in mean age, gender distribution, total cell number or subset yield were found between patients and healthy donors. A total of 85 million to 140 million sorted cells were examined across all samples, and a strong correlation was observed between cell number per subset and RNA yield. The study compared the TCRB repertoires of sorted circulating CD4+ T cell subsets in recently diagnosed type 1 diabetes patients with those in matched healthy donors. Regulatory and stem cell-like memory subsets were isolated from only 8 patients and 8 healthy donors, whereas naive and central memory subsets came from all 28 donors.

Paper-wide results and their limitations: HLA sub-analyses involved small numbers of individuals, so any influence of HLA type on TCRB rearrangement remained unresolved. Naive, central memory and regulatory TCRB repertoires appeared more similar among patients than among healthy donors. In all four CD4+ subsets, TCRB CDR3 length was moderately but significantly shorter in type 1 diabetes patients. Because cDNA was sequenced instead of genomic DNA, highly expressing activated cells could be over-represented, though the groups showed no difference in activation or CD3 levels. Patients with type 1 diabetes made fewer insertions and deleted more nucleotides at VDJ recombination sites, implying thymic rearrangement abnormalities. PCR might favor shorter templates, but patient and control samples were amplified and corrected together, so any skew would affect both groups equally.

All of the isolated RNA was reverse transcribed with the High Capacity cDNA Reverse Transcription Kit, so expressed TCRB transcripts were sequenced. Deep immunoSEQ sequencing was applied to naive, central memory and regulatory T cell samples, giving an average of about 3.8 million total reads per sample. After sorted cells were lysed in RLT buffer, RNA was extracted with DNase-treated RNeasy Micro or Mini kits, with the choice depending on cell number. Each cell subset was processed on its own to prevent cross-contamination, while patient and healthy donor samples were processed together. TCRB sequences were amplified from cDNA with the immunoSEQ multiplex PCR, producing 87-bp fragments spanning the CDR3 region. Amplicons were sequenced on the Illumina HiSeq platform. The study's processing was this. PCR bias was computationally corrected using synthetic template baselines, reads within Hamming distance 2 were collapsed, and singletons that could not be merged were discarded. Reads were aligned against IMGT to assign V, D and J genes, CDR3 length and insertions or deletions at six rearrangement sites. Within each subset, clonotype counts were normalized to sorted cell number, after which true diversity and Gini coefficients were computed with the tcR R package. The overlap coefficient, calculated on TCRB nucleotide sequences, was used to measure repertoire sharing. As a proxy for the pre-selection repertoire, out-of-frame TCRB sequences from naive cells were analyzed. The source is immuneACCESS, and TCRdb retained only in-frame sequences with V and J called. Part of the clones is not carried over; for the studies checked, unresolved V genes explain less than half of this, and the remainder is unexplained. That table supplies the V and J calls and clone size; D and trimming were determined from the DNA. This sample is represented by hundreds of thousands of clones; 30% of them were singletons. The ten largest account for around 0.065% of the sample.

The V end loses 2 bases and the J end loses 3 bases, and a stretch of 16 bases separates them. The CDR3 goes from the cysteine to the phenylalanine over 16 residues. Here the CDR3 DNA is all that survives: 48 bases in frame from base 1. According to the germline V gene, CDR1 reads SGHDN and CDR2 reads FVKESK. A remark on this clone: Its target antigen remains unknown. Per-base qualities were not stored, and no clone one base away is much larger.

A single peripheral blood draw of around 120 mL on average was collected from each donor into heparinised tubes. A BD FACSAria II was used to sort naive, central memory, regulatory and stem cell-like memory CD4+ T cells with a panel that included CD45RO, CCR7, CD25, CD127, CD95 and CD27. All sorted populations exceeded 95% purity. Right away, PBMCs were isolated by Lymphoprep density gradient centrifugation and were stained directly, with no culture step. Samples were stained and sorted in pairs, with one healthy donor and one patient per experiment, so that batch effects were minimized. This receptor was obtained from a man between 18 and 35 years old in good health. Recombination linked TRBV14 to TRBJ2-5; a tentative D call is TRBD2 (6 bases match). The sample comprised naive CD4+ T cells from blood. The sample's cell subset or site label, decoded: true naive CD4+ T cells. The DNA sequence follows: TGTGCCAGCAGCCAATTCACCAGCGGGCCTAAAGAGACCCAGTACTTC. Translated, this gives CASSQFTSGPKETQYF.